The clone carrying this TCR beta chain has a handful of counts. The CDR3 sequence is 16 residues long. J lost 7 bases, V lost 0 bases, and 7 bases had no gene match. Germline-derived CDR1 and CDR2 are MNHEY and SVGAGI. This specimen comes from a study of blood T cell repertoires in COVID-19. The wider study: Collection of acute and convalescent COVID-19 samples took place in the United States, Italy and Spain. The analysed material was cDNA or gDNA that came from T cells, B-cell-depleted T cells, or PBMCs.

In the authors' workflow: Reference gene primer amplification gave estimated nucleated cell counts. Libraries were prepared by immunoSEQ multiplex PCR; TCRdb keeps only in-frame clonotypes and omits some of them. The V and J calls and the clone size are those of that table, but D and trimming were determined from the DNA. The repertoire has under 350,000 clones, about 85% of them found once; the top ten carry about 3.6%. Material for sequencing was peripheral blood. The sequence was collected from a man between 18 and 35 years old with active or convalescent COVID-19. This chain links TRBV6-5 with TRBJ2-1; 9 positions match TRBD2. The CDR3 nucleotides are TGTGCCAGCAGTTACTCGATTGCGGGAGGGCCAAATGAGCAGTTCTTC. Amino acid sequence: CASSYSIAGGPNEQFF.